This TCR beta chain was retrieved from a study of neurological immune-mediated disorders (dated by TCRdb to between 2018 and 2021). As for the study more broadly: Using UMI-based sequencing, the study compared peripheral blood TCR-beta repertoires from patients with HTLV-I-associated myelopathy (HAM/TSP), patients with multiple sclerosis, and healthy controls. Alongside PBMC samples, the set of about 97 TCR-beta libraries contained longitudinal samples, technical triplicates, and paired CD4+ and CD8+ T-cell subsets that had been sorted. The cohort comprised 68 subjects: some 14 HAM/TSP patients, approximately 34 multiple sclerosis patients and around 20 healthy controls. The research as a whole found: Expanded clones from different subjects shared no identical CDR3 amino acid sequences, which suggests that TCR-beta repertoires were private in all groups. TCR clonal expansion was highest in HAM/TSP patients and lowest in MS patients, with MS patients falling below even healthy controls.

cDNA synthesis used template-switch 5'RACE with a primer carrying a 10-nucleotide random unique molecular identifier tagging each TCR transcript. Every sequencing run covered 15-18 subjects and yielded more than 160 million TCR-beta sequences. The RNeasy kit was used for extraction of total RNA. TCR-beta VDJ regions were amplified with primers for the TCR constant region and the 5'RACE anchor, using the KAPA Real-time Library Amplification kit. Sample indexes and Illumina adaptors were added in a first PCR, after which library yield was increased in a second PCR. The roughly 650 bp TCR product was size-selected on a 2% E-gel SizeSelection system after Ampure bead purification. Before pooling, libraries had their quality checked on a Bioanalyzer, their concentration measured with Qubit, and their quantity determined with the Kapa Library Quantification kit. An Illumina HiSeq 2500 sequenced the libraries paired-end 2 x 150 bp. To increase sequence diversity, about 24-32% phiX was spiked into each library pool. On the authors' methods: Quality-filtered reads were processed with the UMI-based MiGEC pipeline, which removed over 75% of raw TCR sequences during error correction. IMGT germline references were used for aligning VDJ genes, and each clonotype was defined as a unique CDR3 amino acid sequence together with its V-J genes. Clonal expansion, Shannon diversity, and CDR3 relatedness (CalcPairwiseDistances, ClusterSamples) were evaluated with VDJtools, and phylogenetic trees were built with CLCbio workbench. Expanded clones were defined as having at least 8 unique UMIs, based on coefficient-of-variation modelling across technical triplicates. In TCRdb, the public reads were trimmed at Q25 with fastp and aligned with MiXCR, with productive beta chains retained. Entries are consolidated by CDR3 protein sequence, retaining the most common genes and DNA. The V and J calls were determined by TCRdb, not by the authors. For this sample there are more than 15,000 distinct CDR3 sequences; 11% to 15% appear just once. In total, the top ten clones hold 7.8% of the sample.

This clonotype was counted many times. Its recognized antigen is unknown. The input lacks base qualities; no much larger clone sits a single base away. For the sorted-subset TCR libraries, the starting material was around 1 million sorted CD4+ or CD8+ T cells. PBMCs were separated from peripheral blood using Ficoll-Hypaque density gradient centrifugation and then cryopreserved in liquid nitrogen. Paired sorted CD4+ and CD8+ subsets came from healthy controls, HAM/TSP patients and MS patients. From cysteine to phenylalanine, the CDR3 is 12 amino acids long. Only the CDR3 portion is preserved as DNA: 36 bases, with reading frame beginning at the first base. The V and J ends are trimmed by 4 bases and 4 bases, leaving 7 bases between them. The CDR1 and CDR2 encoded by the germline V gene (reference sequence) are SEHNR and FQNEAQ.

Rearrangement joined TRBV7-9 to TRBJ1-1; the D gene assignment is ambiguous. This receptor was obtained from an older woman with HTLV-1-associated myelopathy (HAM/TSP). The sample taken for sequencing was CD4+ T cells from blood. This receptor has the CDR3 CASSSSSTEAFF. In nucleotide form, the sequence is TGTGCCAGCAGCTCCTCCAGCACTGAAGCTTTCTTT.